Shown below are 29 T cell receptor beta chains from a single sample sequenced in a study of vaccination and CD4 T cells after COVID-19. Their cognate antigens are unknown. Once obtained from cultured CD4+ T cells, the DNA was sequenced using the Oncomine TCR Beta short-read assay. MiXCR, applied by TCRdb to the PCR reads, yields one record per CDR3 protein. The sample includes over 8,000 distinct CDR3 sequences, 59% of them seen just once. Treatment here: roughly ten-day PBMC culture with coronavirus spike peptide pools or control peptides (ViraFEST assay). What was sequenced was CD4+ T cells from blood, cultured in vitro. The receptors were sampled from a human donor who had recovered from COVID-19.

The V call is TRBV6-1, the J call TRBJ1-2, with D tentatively TRBD1 (5 bases). V lost 6 bases to trimming and J lost 8 bases, with 19 bases between them. The CDR3 is 14 amino acids. Germline V lookup: CDR1 MNHNS, CDR2 SASEGT. The CDR3 bases are TGTGCCAGCAGCTGGGACCCATTAAAGGGGGGCTACACCTTC. It encodes CASSWDPLKGGYTF.

This rearrangement joins TRBV10-1 to TRBJ1-2, with no clear D. The ends were cut back, 6 bases at V and 3 bases at J, with 5 bases in the middle. Germline CDR1 reads WNHNN; CDR2 reads SYGVQD (reference sequence). The CDR3 runs 11 residues. CDR3 residues: CASRHHYGYTF. For the CDR3, the DNA is TGCGCCAGCAGACACCACTATGGCTACACCTTC.

This clonotype was counted a few times. This rearrangement joins TRBV15 to TRBJ2-7; 9 bases line up with TRBD2. Germline V gene sequence: CDR1 LNHNV, CDR2 YYDKDF (reference sequence). V shed 3 bases, J shed 6 bases, and the junction held 9 bases outside the gene matches. The CDR3 length is 15 residues. The CDR3 sequence: CATSRDLAGASEQYF. In DNA form, the CDR3 reads TGTGCCACCAGCAGGGATTTAGCGGGAGCGAGCGAGCAGTACTTC.

The chain couples TRBV4-3 to TRBJ2-2; TRBD1 might be the D (6 bases). The V end lost 3 bases, the J end lost 5 bases, and 25 bases lay between the germline ends. The CDR3 is made up of 19 amino acids. Germline V gene data show CDR1 as LGHNA and CDR2 as YSLEER. This CDR3 reads CASSQLGSARGRGTGELFF. The CDR3 nucleotides are TGCGCCAGCAGCCAGTTAGGGTCGGCTAGGGGGAGAGGAACCGGGGAGCTGTTTTTT.

In its sample, this clonotype was seen a few times. The V call is TRBV10-3, the J call TRBJ1-5; D might be TRBD1 (5 bases). The V and J ends lost 6 bases and 6 bases respectively, with 18 bases between them. The CDR3 contains 15 residues. From germline, CDR1 is ENHRY and CDR2 SYGVKD. CDR3 sequence reads: CAISAETGRGQPQHF. The CDR3 nucleotides read TGTGCCATCAGCGCGGAAACAGGCCGCGGTCAGCCCCAGCATTTT.

The rearrangement links TRBV11-2 to TRBJ1-2; TRBD1 aligns across 11 bases. V gave up 5 bases and J gave up 2 bases; unmatched junction bases: 1. Germline-derived CDR1 and CDR2 are SGHAT and FQNNGV. CDR3 size: 14 residues. The CDR3 sequence: CASSRDRGNYGYTF. The CDR3 nucleotides are TGTGCCAGCAGCCGGGACAGGGGGAACTATGGCTACACCTTC. Complete variable domain (other parts from reference TRBV11-2 and TRBJ1-2): EAGVAQSPRYKIIEKRQSVAFWCNPISGHATLYWYQQILGQGPKLLIQFQNNGVVDDSQLPKDRFSAERLKGVDSTLKIQPAKLEDSAVYLCASSRDRGNYGYTFGSGTRLTVV.

The chain combines TRBV20-1 with TRBJ1-2; 7 nucleotides align to TRBD1. CDR1 DFQATT and CDR2 SNEGSKA come from the germline V gene (reference sequence). The CDR3 is made up of 13 amino acids. V lost 6 bases to trimming and J lost 0 bases; unmatched junction nucleotides: 4. DNA for the CDR3: TGCAGTGCGGGGACAGTTACTAACTATGGCTACACCTTC. Protein product: CSAGTVTNYGYTF.

This chain joins TRBV19 and TRBJ2-7; D tentatively fits TRBD1 or TRBD2 (7 bases each). The germline gives CDR1 LNHDA, CDR2 SQIVND (reference sequence). V gave up 3 bases and J gave up 2 bases, with 11 bases separating them. CDR3 length: 14 amino acids. The CDR3 here is CASSIQGGTYEQYF. CDR3 bases: TGTGCCAGTAGTATCCAGGGGGGGACCTACGAGCAGTACTTC.

This clonotype was recorded a few times. CDR3 DNA sequence: TGCGCCAGCAGTGAGTCGCCAGGCGGCAATCAGCCCCAGCATTTT. Its protein is CASSESPGGNQPQHF. The V and J genes are TRBV10-2 and TRBJ1-5, with D uncertain. The CDR3 contains 15 residues. V was clipped by 0 bases and J by 2 bases, with 8 bases between them. Germline CDR1 reads WSHSY; CDR2 reads SAAADI.

The rearrangement joins TRBV19 to TRBJ2-2; perhaps TRBD1 as D (5 bases). Deletions cut 5 bases from V and 3 bases from J, with 10 bases between. The CDR3 covers 14 residues. Germline V gene sequence: CDR1 LNHDA, CDR2 SQIVND (reference sequence). The CDR3 protein is CASSPQGYTGELFF. Written as DNA, the CDR3 is TGTGCCAGTAGTCCCCAGGGTTACACCGGGGAGCTGTTTTTT.

The V and J genes are TRBV7-8 and TRBJ1-6; TRBD1 is a possible D gene (5 bases). Trimming left V 5 bases short and J 9 bases short, with 23 bases between. The CDR3 spans 17 residues. Germline loops: CDR1 SGHVS, CDR2 FQNEAQ. CDR3 nucleotide sequence: TGTGCCAGCAGCCCTGGGACTCTGGGTATAGTTTCTTCACCCCTCCACTTT. Its protein is CASSPGTLGIVSSPLHF.

This clonotype has a handful of counts. The chain joins TRBV20-1 to TRBJ2-7; 10 bases are a match to TRBD2. Losses at the gene ends were 1 base for V and 5 bases for J; bases not matched to a gene: 11. Germline loops: CDR1 DFQATT, CDR2 SNEGSKA (reference sequence). The CDR3 sequence is 16 residues long. The CDR3 spells CSARVPLAGGTNEQYF. In DNA, the CDR3 is TGCAGTGCTAGAGTTCCGTTAGCGGGAGGCACAAACGAGCAGTACTTC.

The chain is built from TRBV30 and TRBJ1-5, with TRBD1 matching 9 bases. CDR3 length equals 17 residues. The germline V gene has CDR1 GTSNPN and CDR2 SVGIG (reference sequence). J gave up 3 bases and V 2 bases, and 11 bases lay outside the gene matches. The CDR3 coding sequence is TGTGCCTGGAGTTTAGGGGGACAGGGCCTCGACAATCAGCCCCAGCATTTT. Its protein is CAWSLGGQGLDNQPQHF.

CDR3 protein: CASSFAGSGYGYTF. The CDR3 coding sequence is TGTGCCAGCAGCTTCGCGGGGAGTGGCTATGGCTACACCTTC. The rearrangement links TRBV5-8 to TRBJ1-2; no definite D call. The CDR3 is made up of 14 amino acids. V was trimmed by 2 bases and J by 4 bases, leaving 12 bases between them. Germline CDR1 is SGHTS and CDR2 is YDEGEE.

This chain connects TRBV19 to TRBJ1-5; 8 nucleotides agree with TRBD1. The germline V gene has CDR1 LNHDA and CDR2 SQIVND (reference sequence). V shed 4 bases, J shed 9 bases, and the junction held 11 bases outside the gene matches. The CDR3 runs 15 residues. The CDR3 loop is CASSTLQGGHGPQHF. CDR3 DNA sequence: TGTGCCAGTAGTACCTTACAGGGGGGCCACGGGCCCCAGCATTTT.

CDR3: CASSLRAGENTEAFF. Here the CDR3 DNA reads TGTGCCAGCAGCTTACGGGCCGGGGAGAACACTGAAGCTTTCTTT. J is TRBJ1-1 and V is TRBV11-2; no definite D call. The germline V and J ends were trimmed by 2 bases and 1 base, with 11 bases remaining between them. This CDR3 contains 15 residues. Germline loops: CDR1 SGHAT, CDR2 FQNNGV. Full variable domain (outside the CDR3, taken from reference TRBV11-2 and TRBJ1-1): EAGVAQSPRYKIIEKRQSVAFWCNPISGHATLYWYQQILGQGPKLLIQFQNNGVVDDSQLPKDRFSAERLKGVDSTLKIQPAKLEDSAVYLCASSLRAGENTEAFFGQGTRLTVV.

This chain uses TRBV7-3 with TRBJ2-3; TRBD2 agrees at 9 bases. The length of the CDR3 is 17 residues. CDR1 is SGHTA, CDR2 FQGTGA, per germline. V lost 5 bases to trimming and J lost 2 bases; unmatched junction nucleotides: 11. The chain's CDR3 is CASSRSGSGGPTDTQYF. CDR3 nucleotides: TGTGCCAGCAGCCGTTCGGGTAGCGGGGGCCCCACAGATACGCAGTATTTT.

The chain combines TRBV27 with TRBJ1-2; D is unresolved. CDR1 MNHEY and CDR2 SMNVEV come from the germline V gene (reference sequence). The length of the CDR3 is 13 residues. The germline V and J ends were trimmed by 0 bases and 5 bases, with 7 bases remaining between them. CDR3 residues: CASSLSAGYGYTF. CDR3 DNA: TGTGCCAGCAGTTTATCGGCCGGTTATGGCTACACCTTC.

This clonotype appeared a few times. J is TRBJ1-1 and V is TRBV20-1; weak D call: TRBD1 (6 bases). The CDR3 loop spans 12 amino acids. The germline V gene has CDR1 DFQATT and CDR2 SNEGSKA (reference sequence). V was trimmed by 1 base and J by 4 bases, leaving 7 bases between them. The CDR3: CSARGQVTEAFF. CDR3 bases: TGCAGTGCTAGAGGACAGGTCACTGAAGCTTTCTTT.

This clonotype has a handful of counts. The CDR3 nucleotides read TGTGCCAGCAGTTACCCAAGCCCGGGCAATCAGCCCCAGCATTTT. Translated: CASSYPSPGNQPQHF. The genes are TRBV6-2 or TRBV6-3 and TRBJ1-5; D not certain. The V gene lost 2 bases and the J gene lost 2 bases, with 10 bases spanning the gap. The CDR3 length is 15 residues. Germline V gene lookup returns CDR1 MNHEY and CDR2 SVGEGT.

V and J are TRBV7-2 and TRBJ1-6, with D possibly TRBD1 on 5 matching bases. The CDR3 length is 14 residues. The V end lost 7 bases, the J end lost 10 bases, and 17 bases lay between the germline ends. Germline CDR1 and CDR2: SGHTA and FQGNSA. The CDR3 sequence: CASTLSYTGSPLHF. CDR3 DNA: TGTGCCAGCACCCTTTCGTATACAGGATCACCCCTCCACTTT.

The chain has TRBV27 and TRBJ2-4; D remains ambiguous. The germline CDR1 and CDR2 sequences are MNHEY and SMNVEV (reference sequence). The ends were cut back, 5 bases at V and 9 bases at J, with 11 bases in the middle. The CDR3 is 12 residues long. CDR3 in amino acids: CASSPGSGIQYF. CDR3 nucleotides: TGTGCCAGCAGTCCCGGATCTGGCATTCAGTACTTC.

The chain joins TRBV7-2 to TRBJ1-2; 7 positions agree with TRBD1. The CDR3 spans 14 residues. The V gene's germline CDR1 is SGHTA and CDR2 FQGNSA. Losses at the gene ends were 3 bases for V and 7 bases for J; bases not matched to a gene: 8. CDR3 nucleotide sequence: TGTGCCAGCAGCTTTGGGACAGATGTAGGTGGCTACACCTTC. The encoded protein is CASSFGTDVGGYTF. The entire variable domain, with the rest obtained from reference TRBV7-2 and TRBJ1-2, is as follows: GAGVSQSPSNKVTEKGKDVELRCDPISGHTALYWYRQSLGQGLEFLIYFQGNSAPDKSGLPSDRFSAERTGGSVSTLTIQRTQQEDSAVYLCASSFGTDVGGYTFGSGTRLTVV.

The chain carries TRBV6-2 or TRBV6-3 and TRBJ2-1, with D possibly TRBD2 on 6 matching bases. The V and J ends lost 4 bases and 6 bases respectively, with 22 bases between them. The CDR3 has 17 amino acids. CDR1 and CDR2 (germline): MNHEY, SVGEGT. CDR3 nucleotide sequence: TGTGCCAGCAGTTTCTTTCGCCGGAGGGATTCGTCCAATGAGCAGTTCTTC. The encoded protein is CASSFFRRRDSSNEQFF.

There are a few counts of this clonotype. This chain links TRBV20-1 with TRBJ1-5; perhaps TRBD1 as D (5 bases). Germline assignment: CDR1 DFQATT and CDR2 SNEGSKA (reference sequence). The CDR3 consists of 13 residues. V was clipped by 3 bases and J by 4 bases, with 10 bases between them. CDR3 protein: CSASQGPNQPQHF. The CDR3 DNA is TGCAGTGCTAGTCAGGGACCAAATCAGCCCCAGCATTTT.

This chain joins TRBV20-1 and TRBJ2-1; 8 bases match TRBD1. V lost 2 bases and J lost 2; bases outside the gene matches: 5. Germline lookup yields CDR1 DFQATT and CDR2 SNEGSKA (reference sequence). This CDR3 comprises 15 residues. The DNA for the CDR3 is TGCAGTGCTAGAACAGGACAGGGTACCTACAATGAGCAGTTCTTC. Encoded protein: CSARTGQGTYNEQFF.

The chain uses TRBV20-1 and TRBJ2-1; D uncertain. Germline values: CDR1 DFQATT, CDR2 SNEGSKA (reference sequence). Deletions cut 1 base from V and 6 bases from J, with 13 bases between. The CDR3 sequence is 14 residues long. The CDR3 spells CSARGGPLANEQFF. CDR3 DNA: TGCAGTGCTAGAGGAGGCCCACTCGCCAATGAGCAGTTCTTC.

This clonotype was detected a few times. This sequence joins TRBV20-1 and TRBJ1-1; TRBD1 is a possible D gene (6 bases). With 6 bases removed from V and 7 bases from J, the gap between germline ends came to 15 bases. The germline gives CDR1 DFQATT, CDR2 SNEGSKA (reference sequence). This CDR3 is 12 amino acids long. The DNA of the CDR3 is TGCAGTGCCAAGACAGGTACTGGTGAAGCTTTCTTT. As protein: CSAKTGTGEAFF.

This clonotype is a singleton in its sample. The chain couples TRBV5-1 to TRBJ1-5; 8 bases match TRBD1. Germline trimming cut 3 bases from V and 1 base from J; bases unmatched to any gene: 6. This CDR3 comprises 16 residues. CDR1 SGHRS and CDR2 YFSETQ come from the germline V gene. CDR3: CASSWRTGKSNQPQHF. CDR3 in DNA: TGCGCCAGCAGCTGGAGGACAGGGAAGAGCAATCAGCCCCAGCATTTT.